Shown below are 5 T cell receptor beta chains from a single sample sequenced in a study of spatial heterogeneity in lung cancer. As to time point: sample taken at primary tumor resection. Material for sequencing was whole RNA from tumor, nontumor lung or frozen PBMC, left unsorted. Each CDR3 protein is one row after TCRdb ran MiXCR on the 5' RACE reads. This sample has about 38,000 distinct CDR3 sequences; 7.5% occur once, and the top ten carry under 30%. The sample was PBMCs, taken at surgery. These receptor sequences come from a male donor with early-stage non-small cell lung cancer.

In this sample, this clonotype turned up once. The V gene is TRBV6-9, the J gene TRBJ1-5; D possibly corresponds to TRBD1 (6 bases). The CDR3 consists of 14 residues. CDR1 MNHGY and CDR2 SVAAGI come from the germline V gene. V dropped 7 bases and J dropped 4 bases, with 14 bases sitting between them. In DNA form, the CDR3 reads TGTGCCAGCACCTGGACAGAAAAGAATCAGCCCCAGCATTTT. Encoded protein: CASTWTEKNQPQHF.

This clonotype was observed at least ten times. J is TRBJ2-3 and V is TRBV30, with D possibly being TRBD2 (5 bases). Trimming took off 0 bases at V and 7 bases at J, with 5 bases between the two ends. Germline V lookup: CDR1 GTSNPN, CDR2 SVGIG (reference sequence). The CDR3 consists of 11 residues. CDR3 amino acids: CAWSVTNTQYF. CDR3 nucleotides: TGTGCCTGGAGTGTGACTAATACGCAGTATTTT.

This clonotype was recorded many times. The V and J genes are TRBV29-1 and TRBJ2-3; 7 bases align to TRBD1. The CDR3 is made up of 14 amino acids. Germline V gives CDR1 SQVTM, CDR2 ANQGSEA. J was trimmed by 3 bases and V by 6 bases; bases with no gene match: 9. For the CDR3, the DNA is TGCAGCGTAGTCGACAGGGCGAGTACAGATACGCAGTATTTT. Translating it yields CSVVDRASTDTQYF.

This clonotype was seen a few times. The CDR3 loop is CASSGAGTGTGGQKLFF. The CDR3 DNA reads as TGTGCCAGCAGCGGAGCTGGGACCGGGACAGGGGGCCAAAAACTGTTTTTT. J is TRBJ1-4 and V is TRBV7-8, with 12 bases that match TRBD1. The CDR3 sequence is 17 residues long. Trimming at V came to 5 bases and at J to 9 bases, leaving 13 bases not matched to a gene. CDR1 is SGHVS, CDR2 FQNEAQ, per germline.

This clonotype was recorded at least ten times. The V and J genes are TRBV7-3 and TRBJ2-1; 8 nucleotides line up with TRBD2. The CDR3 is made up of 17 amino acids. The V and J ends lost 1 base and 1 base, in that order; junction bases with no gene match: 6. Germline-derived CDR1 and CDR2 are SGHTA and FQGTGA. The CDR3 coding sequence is TGTGCCAGCAGCTTAAGAGGTCGGGAGGGGTCCTACAATGAGCAGTTCTTC. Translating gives CASSLRGREGSYNEQFF.